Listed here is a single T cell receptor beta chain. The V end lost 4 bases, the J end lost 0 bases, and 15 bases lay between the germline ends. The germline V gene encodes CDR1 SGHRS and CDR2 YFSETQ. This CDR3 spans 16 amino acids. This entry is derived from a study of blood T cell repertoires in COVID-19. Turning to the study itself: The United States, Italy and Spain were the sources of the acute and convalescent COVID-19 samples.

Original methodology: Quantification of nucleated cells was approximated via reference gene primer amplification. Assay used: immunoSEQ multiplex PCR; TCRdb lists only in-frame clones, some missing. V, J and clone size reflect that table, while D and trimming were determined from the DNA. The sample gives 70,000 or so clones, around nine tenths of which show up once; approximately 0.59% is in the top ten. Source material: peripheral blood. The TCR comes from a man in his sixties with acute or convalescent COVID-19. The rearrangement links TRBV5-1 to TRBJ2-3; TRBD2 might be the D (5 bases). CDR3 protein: CASSRTGVGSTDTQYF. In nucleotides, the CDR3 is TGCGCCAGCAGCCGGACTGGCGTTGGGAGCACAGATACGCAGTATTTT.